One and the same sample provided the 10 T cell receptor beta chains below, sequenced in a study of blood T cell repertoires in COVID-19. Assay: immunoSEQ multiplex PCR; the TCRdb copy retains only in-frame clones and omits some. This table holds 200,000 to 250,000 clones, around four fifths found once. Sequences were obtained from PBMCs or T cells enriched from blood (not recorded which). The receptor source for this set is a man aged 35-49 years who had recovered from COVID-19.

This clone occurred once. The V and J genes are TRBV27 and TRBJ2-7, with TRBD2 matching over 11 bases. CDR1 MNHEY and CDR2 SMNVEV come from the germline V gene (reference sequence). The CDR3 contains 14 residues. V shed 6 bases and J 4 bases; nucleotides not matched to a gene: 5. The CDR3, as DNA: TGTGCCAGCAGGATGACTAGCGGGATATACGAGCAGTACTTC. Protein sequence: CASRMTSGIYEQYF.

The chain couples TRBV3-1 (or the pseudogene TRBV3-2) to TRBJ1-5; D call uncertain. Germline V gene data show CDR1 as LGHDT and CDR2 as YNNKEL (reference sequence). The CDR3 has 15 residues. V was trimmed by 1 base and J by 6 bases, leaving 13 bases between them. The CDR3 DNA is TGTGCCAGCAGCCAAGGGCGGGGAAGTGGTCAGCCCCAGCATTTT. This codes for CASSQGRGSGQPQHF.

The V and J genes are TRBV10-1 and TRBJ2-3, with D possibly being TRBD2 (5 bases). V dropped 6 bases and J dropped 0 bases, with 13 bases sitting between them. Germline CDR1 is WNHNN and CDR2 is SYGVQD (reference sequence). The CDR3 loop spans 15 amino acids. This chain's CDR3 is CASSVSGASTDTQYF. DNA for the CDR3: TGCGCCAGCAGCGTCAGCGGAGCCAGCACAGATACGCAGTATTTT.

V and J are TRBV11-1 and TRBJ2-7; TRBD1 matches 8 bases. This CDR3 has 16 amino acids. V lost 0 bases and J lost 4; bases outside the gene matches: 8. Germline loops: CDR1 SGHAT, CDR2 FQDESV (reference sequence). The chain's CDR3 is CASSLAARGQSYEQYF. CDR3 DNA sequence: TGTGCCAGCAGCTTAGCTGCCAGGGGGCAATCTTACGAGCAGTACTTC.

V is TRBV10-3 and J is TRBJ1-5; D is perhaps TRBD1 (5 bases). The V gene's germline CDR1 is ENHRY and CDR2 SYGVKD. This CDR3 spans 15 amino acids. The V gene lost 4 bases and the J gene lost 0 bases, with 10 bases spanning the gap. The CDR3 DNA is TGTGCCATCAGTGTGGGGGGTGATAGCAATCAGCCCCAGCATTTT. Protein: CAISVGGDSNQPQHF.

The chain combines TRBV5-1 with TRBJ1-2; TRBD1 aligns across 8 bases. CDR1 is SGHRS and CDR2 is YFSETQ in the germline V gene. CDR3 length: 15 residues. After removal of 1 base from V and 7 bases from J, the junction contained 9 bases not matched to a gene. The CDR3 sequence: CASSLFYQGAGGYTF. CDR3 bases: TGCGCCAGCAGCTTGTTCTACCAGGGGGCGGGTGGCTACACCTTC.

This clone was recorded once. The chain couples TRBV28 to TRBJ1-5; D gene ambiguous. The V end lost 1 base, the J end lost 3 bases, and 7 bases lay between the germline ends. Germline loops: CDR1 MDHEN, CDR2 SYDVKM. The CDR3 contains 14 residues. CDR3 DNA sequence: TGTGCCAGCAGTTTATCTTTGTTCAATCAGCCCCAGCATTTT. It codes for CASSLSLFNQPQHF.

The chain has TRBV5-1 and TRBJ2-3, with TRBD2 matching 11 bases. This CDR3 has 14 amino acids. CDR1 and CDR2 (germline): SGHRS, YFSETQ. After removal of 4 bases from V and 6 bases from J, the junction contained 4 bases not matched to a gene. The CDR3: CASSVSGRADTQYF. CDR3 DNA sequence: TGCGCCAGCAGCGTTAGCGGGAGGGCCGATACGCAGTATTTT.

The chain couples TRBV12-3 or TRBV12-4 to TRBJ1-1; 7 bases align to TRBD1. V gave up 9 bases and J gave up 4 bases; unmatched junction bases: 8. This CDR3 has 13 amino acids. The CDR3 spells CASQNTGVTEAFF. CDR3 DNA: TGTGCCAGTCAGAATACAGGGGTCACTGAAGCTTTCTTT.

CDR3 nucleotides: TGCAGTGCTAGTCGCCGGGACAGGGGCGACACCATATATTTT. It translates to CSASRRDRGDTIYF. The chain has TRBV20-1 and TRBJ1-3; 10 bases agree with TRBD1. V gave up 3 bases and J gave up 8 bases; unmatched junction bases: 7. The CDR3 contains 14 residues. The V gene's germline CDR1 is DFQATT and CDR2 SNEGSKA (reference sequence).